The present T cell receptor beta chain was sequenced within a study of OX40 agonist ivuxolimab in advanced cancers. This CDR3 comprises 15 residues. CDR1 is SGDLS and CDR2 is YYNGEE in the germline V gene. V shed 0 bases and J shed 4 bases, with 13 bases lying between them. TCRdb's copy holds only in-frame clones and misses some; the assay was immunoSEQ multiplex PCR. The repertoire holds roughly 80,000 clones, with roughly 90% as singletons. The sample consisted of CD4+ or CD8+ T cells sorted from blood, taken in a trial of the OX40 agonist ivuxolimab. The chain joins TRBV9 to TRBJ1-2; TRBD1 is a possible D gene (6 bases). This clonotype was obtained from an adult with an advanced solid tumor such as melanoma, head and neck, liver or kidney cancer. CDR3 loop: CASSVGPGATYGYTF. CDR3 DNA: TGTGCCAGCAGCGTAGGGCCAGGGGCAACCTATGGCTACACCTTC.